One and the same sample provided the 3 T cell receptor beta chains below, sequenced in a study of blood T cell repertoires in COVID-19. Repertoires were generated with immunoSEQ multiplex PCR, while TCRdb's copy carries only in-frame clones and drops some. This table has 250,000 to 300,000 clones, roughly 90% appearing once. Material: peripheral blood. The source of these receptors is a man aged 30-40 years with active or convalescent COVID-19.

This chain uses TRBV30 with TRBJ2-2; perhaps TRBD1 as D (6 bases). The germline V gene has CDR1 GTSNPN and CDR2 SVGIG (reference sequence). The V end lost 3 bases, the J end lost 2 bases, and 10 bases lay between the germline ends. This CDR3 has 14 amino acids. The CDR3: CAWSAGTNTGELFF. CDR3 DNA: TGTGCCTGGAGCGCAGGGACAAACACCGGGGAGCTGTTTTTT.

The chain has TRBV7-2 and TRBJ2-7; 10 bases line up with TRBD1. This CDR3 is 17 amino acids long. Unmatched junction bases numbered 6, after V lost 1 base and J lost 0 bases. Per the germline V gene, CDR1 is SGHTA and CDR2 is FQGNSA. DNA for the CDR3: TGTGCCAGCAGCTTAGGGGGGACAGGGGAGAGCTCCTACGAGCAGTACTTC. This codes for CASSLGGTGESSYEQYF.

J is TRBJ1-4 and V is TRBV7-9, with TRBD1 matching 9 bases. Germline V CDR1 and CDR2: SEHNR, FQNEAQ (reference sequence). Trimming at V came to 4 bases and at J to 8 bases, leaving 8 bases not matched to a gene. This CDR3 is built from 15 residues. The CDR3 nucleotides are TGTGCCAGCAGCTCAGACCGGGACAGGGACGAAAAACTGTTTTTT. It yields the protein CASSSDRDRDEKLFF.